Below, 22 T cell receptor beta chains from the same sample are listed, as sequenced in a study of blood T cell repertoires in COVID-19 (dated by TCRdb to about 2020). To prepare the library, the immunoSEQ multiplex PCR assay was applied. Not all clones reach the TCRdb copy of this immuneACCESS table, which keeps in-frame sequences only. Checked studies attribute under half of the gap to unresolved V genes and leave the rest unexplained. This sample comprises about 90,000 clones, around 93% of them detected only once. The ten biggest clones cover roughly 2.3% of the sample. Input material: peripheral blood. The source is a human donor with active COVID-19. The donor label of this sample is uncertain.

The chain carries TRBV7-2 and TRBJ2-7, with 10 nucleotides matching TRBD2. The CDR3 spans 16 residues. Germline CDR1 and CDR2: SGHTA and FQGNSA. The V segment lost 3 bases and the J segment 5 bases; nucleotides outside the gene matches: 10. In nucleotides, the CDR3 is TGTGCCAGCAGCTTCGGGCTAGCGGGGGTACGGGACGAGCAGTACTTC. The encoded protein is CASSFGLAGVRDEQYF.

The V gene is TRBV5-1, the J gene TRBJ2-3; 8 bases are a match to TRBD2. Germline lookup yields CDR1 SGHRS and CDR2 YFSETQ. The CDR3 spans 16 residues. V lost 2 bases to trimming and J lost 6 bases; unmatched junction nucleotides: 11. The CDR3 reads CASSFQSGGSEDTQYF. The CDR3 region has the DNA TGCGCCAGCAGCTTTCAAAGCGGGGGAAGTGAGGATACGCAGTATTTT.

This chain connects TRBV3-1 (or the pseudogene TRBV3-2) to TRBJ2-5; TRBD2 might be the D (5 bases). In germline, CDR1 is LGHDT, CDR2 YNNKEL (reference sequence). This CDR3 region has 14 residues. The V end lost 4 bases, the J end lost 1 base, and 10 bases lay between the germline ends. The CDR3 here is CASSPPSGQETQYF. CDR3 in DNA: TGTGCCAGCAGCCCCCCCAGCGGCCAAGAGACCCAGTACTTC.

This clone was detected only a few times. The chain combines TRBV7-9 with TRBJ2-7; 7 bases line up with TRBD2. J gave up 2 bases and V 5 bases, and 0 bases lay outside the gene matches. The CDR3 sequence is 12 residues long. CDR1 is SEHNR, CDR2 FQNEAQ, per germline (reference sequence). CDR3 nucleotide sequence: TGTGCCAGCAGCCGGGGGGCCTACGAGCAGTACTTC. This codes for CASSRGAYEQYF.

The chain uses TRBV28 and TRBJ2-5, with TRBD1 matching 11 bases. The CDR3 covers 15 residues. The trim removed 6 bases at V and 5 bases at J, leaving 8 bases unmatched. The V gene's germline CDR1 is MDHEN and CDR2 SYDVKM. The CDR3 sequence is CASSLGTGGSETQYF. The CDR3 nucleotides are TGTGCCAGCAGCCTCGGGACAGGGGGGTCGGAGACCCAGTACTTC.

V and J are TRBV6-6 and TRBJ2-1; D is unclear. Trimming removed 7 bases from V and 7 bases from J, with 8 bases in between. Germline CDR1 is MNHNY and CDR2 is SVGAGI (reference sequence). The CDR3 contains 11 residues. CDR3 loop: CASTYGNEQFF. The CDR3 nucleotides read TGTGCCAGCACCTACGGGAATGAGCAGTTCTTC.

CDR3 loop: CASSLNPSGYEQYF. In DNA, the CDR3 is TGCGCCAGCAGCTTAAATCCTAGCGGCTACGAGCAGTACTTC. The chain joins TRBV5-1 to TRBJ2-7; 7 bases are shared with TRBD2. The CDR3 spans 14 residues. In germline, CDR1 is SGHRS, CDR2 YFSETQ. The V and J ends lost 2 bases and 3 bases, in that order; junction bases with no gene match: 5.

V usage is TRBV18 and J usage is TRBJ2-7; 10 bases are shared with TRBD1. Germline CDR1 and CDR2: KGHSH and LQKENI. Trimming removed 4 bases from V and 5 bases from J; junction bases left unmatched: 8. The CDR3 is made up of 15 amino acids. The CDR3 sequence is CASSLQWTGGNEQYF. The CDR3 DNA follows: TGTGCCAGCTCACTACAATGGACAGGGGGTAACGAGCAGTACTTC. The complete variable domain, with remaining parts taken from reference TRBV18 and TRBJ2-7, reads NAGVMQNPRHLVRRRGQEARLRCSPMKGHSHVYWYRQLPEEGLKFMVYLQKENIIDESGMPKERFSAEFPKEGPSILRIQQVVRGDSAAYFCASSLQWTGGNEQYFGPGTRLTVT.

The chain employs TRBV28 and TRBJ1-4, with D possibly being TRBD1 (6 bases). The CDR3 runs 15 residues. Germline lookup yields CDR1 MDHEN and CDR2 SYDVKM. Trimming removed 7 bases at V and 6 bases at J, with 18 bases between. CDR3 protein: CASTTPEGGYEKLFF. CDR3 coding DNA: TGTGCCAGCACTACACCTGAGGGGGGGTATGAAAAACTGTTTTTT.

This chain uses TRBV6-5 with TRBJ1-3; 7 positions match TRBD1. This CDR3 is built from 14 residues. Germline-derived CDR1 and CDR2 are MNHEY and SVGAGI. Unmatched junction bases numbered 6, after V lost 6 bases and J lost 4 bases. The CDR3 DNA sequence: TGTGCCAGCAGGACGACAGGGTTCGGAAACACCATATATTTT. Translated: CASRTTGFGNTIYF.

For this clone: Different DNA sequences within this sample yield the same CDR3. This chain uses TRBV9 with TRBJ2-3; 7 bases are shared with TRBD2. CDR1 and CDR2 from the germline V gene are SGDLS and YYNGEE. V lost 0 bases, J lost 1 base, and 2 bases stayed unmatched. The CDR3 extends over 15 amino acids. For the CDR3, the DNA is TGTGCCAGCAGCGTAGGGCTAGCGGGCACAGATACGCAGTATTTT. Its protein is CASSVGLAGTDTQYF.

V and J are TRBV6-5 and TRBJ2-7, with 9 bases aligning to TRBD1. CDR1 is MNHEY, CDR2 SVGAGI, per germline. The CDR3 is 13 residues long. Trimming cost V 5 bases and J 2 bases; bases outside gene matches: 1. CDR3 nucleotides: TGTGCCAGCAGTAGGGACAGGGCCTACGAGCAGTACTTC. As protein: CASSRDRAYEQYF.

The chain couples TRBV19 to TRBJ2-5; 10 nucleotides line up with TRBD1. The V and J ends lost 5 bases and 5 bases, in that order; junction bases with no gene match: 8. From germline, CDR1 is LNHDA and CDR2 SQIVND (reference sequence). CDR3 size: 15 residues. CDR3 amino acids: CASSPGTGEVETQYF. The CDR3 coding sequence is TGTGCCAGTAGTCCGGGGACAGGGGAGGTGGAGACCCAGTACTTC.

V is TRBV2 and J is TRBJ1-3, with D perhaps matching TRBD1 (6 bases). CDR1 is SNHLY and CDR2 is FYNNEI in the germline V gene. This CDR3 is built from 14 residues. Deletions cut 6 bases from V and 1 base from J, with 10 bases between. The CDR3 DNA is TGTGCCAGCAGGGGTGACAGGTCTGGAAACACCATATATTTT. Amino acid sequence: CASRGDRSGNTIYF.

The chain links TRBV6-5 to TRBJ1-1, with TRBD1 identical over 8 bases. The CDR3 contains 13 residues. Looked up from germline, CDR1 is MNHEY and CDR2 is SVGAGI. The V and J ends lost 7 bases and 5 bases, in that order; junction bases with no gene match: 6. The CDR3: CASTGTGRTEAFF. Written as DNA, the CDR3 is TGTGCCAGCACGGGGACAGGTCGGACTGAAGCTTTCTTT.

In its sample, this clone was seen once. The rearrangement links TRBV2 to TRBJ1-2; D is uncertain. CDR1 SNHLY and CDR2 FYNNEI come from the germline V gene. The CDR3 extends over 16 amino acids. Trimming left V 7 bases short and J 1 base short, with 19 bases between. The CDR3 here is CASTQGRSWVNYGYTF. CDR3 DNA: TGTGCCAGCACACAAGGGAGGAGTTGGGTTAACTATGGCTACACCTTC.

The rearrangement links TRBV7-2 to TRBJ1-5; no clear D. Trimming shortened V by 2 bases and J by 2 bases, and 13 bases separated the two germline ends. Per germline, CDR1 SGHTA and CDR2 FQGNSA. The CDR3 has 16 residues. CDR3 residues: CASSLFGRLGNQPQHF. As DNA, the CDR3 is TGTGCCAGCAGCTTATTCGGCAGGTTGGGCAATCAGCCCCAGCATTTT.

The V gene is TRBV5-8, the J gene TRBJ2-5; 7 bases align to TRBD2. Germline lookup yields CDR1 SGHTS and CDR2 YDEGEE. The CDR3 runs to 15 residues. J gave up 3 bases and V 1 base, and 6 bases lay outside the gene matches. CDR3 coding DNA: TGTGCCAGCAGCTTGTGGCCTAGCGGAGAAGAGACCCAGTACTTC. The encoded protein is CASSLWPSGEETQYF. The complete variable domain, with remaining parts taken from reference TRBV5-8 and TRBJ2-5, reads EAGVTQSPTHLIKTRGQQATLRCSPISGHTSVYWYQQALGLGLQFLLWYDEGEERNRGNFPPRFSGRQFPNYSSELNVNALELEDSALYLCASSLWPSGEETQYFGPGTRLLVL.

The chain employs TRBV7-3 and TRBJ2-5, with D possibly being TRBD2 (5 bases). The CDR3 is made up of 13 amino acids. Trimming cost V 2 bases and J 4 bases, with 8 bases left between them. Germline V CDR1 and CDR2: SGHTA, FQGTGA. In DNA, the CDR3 is TGTGCCAGCAGCTTATATGGGAGAGAGACCCAGTACTTC. Translating gives CASSLYGRETQYF.

The CDR3, as DNA: TGCGCCAGCCGACTTAGTGGACTGGTCTACGAGCAGTACTTC. Translating it yields CASRLSGLVYEQYF. This chain connects TRBV5-1 to TRBJ2-7, with TRBD2 as a possible D gene (5 bases). Germline CDR1 and CDR2: SGHRS and YFSETQ. Deletions cut 7 bases from V and 3 bases from J, with 17 bases between. The CDR3 totals 14 residues.

The chain has TRBV6-5 and TRBJ1-1; the D gene is possibly TRBD1 (5 bases). The V end was cut by 0 bases, the J end by 5 bases, with 13 bases between. CDR1 and CDR2 from the germline V gene are MNHEY and SVGAGI. The CDR3 totals 15 residues. The CDR3 DNA follows: TGTGCCAGCAGTTACTCGATCGGTCGGGGGACTGAAGCTTTCTTT. Its translation: CASSYSIGRGTEAFF.

The chain joins TRBV7-8 to TRBJ2-7, with a tentative D call TRBD1 (6 bases). Trimming removed 2 bases from V and 3 bases from J, with 17 bases in between. The CDR3 runs to 16 residues. CDR1 and CDR2 from the germline V gene are SGHVS and FQNEAQ. The CDR3 is CASSLSLPGANYEQYF. CDR3 sequence (DNA): TGTGCCAGCAGCTTATCCCTGCCAGGGGCAAACTACGAGCAGTACTTC.